Following are 24 T cell receptor beta chains from one sample sequenced in a study of read filtering for tumor transcriptome and immune sequencing. Molecular barcoded adaptors covering alpha/delta and beta/gamma chains were used on 400 ng RNA. Each CDR3 protein is one row after TCRdb ran MiXCR on the reads. The sample lists more than 100,000 distinct CDR3 sequences, 10% to 15% seen once, with about 10% in the top ten. Sequencing was carried out using a population of CD138-negative cells sorted from bone marrow. These receptors were taken from a donor at least 40 years old with multiple myeloma.

This clonotype was counted a few times. A junction boundary mismatches the germline segment, possibly from a read error. This chain links TRBV10-2 with TRBJ2-1, with D possibly being TRBD2 (5 bases). Germline V gene sequence: CDR1 WSHSY, CDR2 SAAADI. The CDR3 runs to 12 residues. The CDR3 here is CAISVMRAEQFF. CDR3 in DNA: TGCGCCATCAGTGTTATGAGGGCTGAGCAGTTCTTC.

This clonotype was observed at least ten times. CDR3 nucleotides: TGCGCCAGCAGCTCCGCGGGAGAAAGGCACAATGAGCAGTTCTTC. It yields the protein CASSSAGERHNEQFF. The gene calls are TRBV5-1 and TRBJ2-1; 7 nucleotides agree with TRBD2. The CDR3 length is 15 residues. CDR1 is SGHRS, CDR2 YFSETQ, per germline. V was clipped by 3 bases and J by 5 bases; unmatched bases: 8. Based on the CDR3 plus reference TRBV5-1 and TRBJ2-1, the full variable domain is KAGVTQTPRYLIKTRGQQVTLSCSPISGHRSVSWYQQTPGQGLQFLFEYFSETQRNKGNFPGRFSGRQFSNSRSEMNVSTLELGDSALYLCASSSAGERHNEQFFGPGTRLTVL.

At least ten counts were recorded for this clonotype. The chain links TRBV7-2 to TRBJ1-5; unclear D gene. The CDR3 covers 15 residues. Germline lookup yields CDR1 SGHTA and CDR2 FQGNSA. Trimming shortened V by 5 bases and J by 3 bases, and 14 bases separated the two germline ends. The DNA for the CDR3 is TGTGCCAGCAGCCTTCATGGGCCTAACAATCAGCCCCAGCATTTT. Protein product: CASSLHGPNNQPQHF.

The CDR3 nucleotides read TGTGCCAGCACCTTTGATAACGGGAGCACTGAAGCTTTCTTT. This translates into CASTFDNGSTEAFF. J is TRBJ1-1 and V is TRBV6-6, with unresolved D. Trimming stripped 7 bases from V and 4 bases from J, with 16 bases between. The germline CDR1 and CDR2 sequences are MNHNY and SVGAGI (reference sequence). The CDR3 spans 14 residues.

In this sample, this clonotype turned up many times. This chain joins TRBV7-9 and TRBJ2-1; D not certain. This CDR3 has 15 residues. Germline V gene sequence: CDR1 SEHNR, CDR2 FQNEAQ (reference sequence). V was clipped by 2 bases and J by 8 bases, with 16 bases between them. CDR3 amino acids: CASSLYMSGGYEQFF. The CDR3 DNA sequence: TGTGCCAGCAGCTTATACATGTCCGGTGGGTATGAGCAGTTCTTC.

This clonotype has at least ten counts. The chain has TRBV11-2 and TRBJ2-1, with TRBD2 identical over 12 bases. Germline lookup yields CDR1 SGHAT and CDR2 FQNNGV. This CDR3 spans 15 amino acids. The ends lost 2 bases at V and 6 bases at J; junction bases unmatched: 2. CDR3 DNA sequence: TGTGCCAGCAGCTTAACTAGCGGGAGGTTCAATGAGCAGTTCTTC. This codes for CASSLTSGRFNEQFF.

This clonotype is termed medium-sized. The chain recombines TRBV11-2 with TRBJ2-1; the D gene is possibly TRBD2 (6 bases). Between the trimmed V and J ends, which lost 1 base and 14 bases, there was a span of 12 bases. The germline V gene has CDR1 SGHAT and CDR2 FQNNGV. This CDR3 region has 12 residues. CDR3 in amino acids: CASSLAGGAKFF. In DNA form, the CDR3 reads TGTGCCAGCAGCTTAGCCGGGGGTGCCAAGTTCTTC.

This clonotype was seen repeatedly, ten times or more. The rearrangement uses TRBV2 and TRBJ2-6, with D perhaps given as TRBD1 or TRBD2 (5 bases each). The CDR3 has 15 residues. From germline, CDR1 is SNHLY and CDR2 FYNNEI. Deletions cut 8 bases from V and 0 bases from J, with 11 bases between. CDR3 sequence (DNA): TGTGCCAGCGCCGAGGGGAGCTCTGGGGCCAACGTCCTGACTTTC. It translates to CASAEGSSGANVLTF. Supplemented by reference TRBV2 and TRBJ2-6, the full variable domain reads EPEVTQTPSHQVTQMGQEVILRCVPISNHLYFYWYRQILGQKVEFLVSFYNNEISEKSEIFDDQFSVERPDGSNFTLKIRSTKLEDSAMYFCASAEGSSGANVLTFGAGSRLTVL.

This clonotype was observed many times. V gene TRBV28 combines with J gene TRBJ2-1, with D perhaps matching TRBD2 (5 bases). The CDR3 totals 12 residues. Germline V CDR1 and CDR2: MDHEN, SYDVKM. Trimming removed 6 bases from V and 9 bases from J, with 12 bases in between. CDR3 in amino acids: CASSPAEVEQFF. The CDR3, as DNA: TGTGCCAGCAGCCCGGCGGAGGTTGAGCAGTTCTTC.

This clonotype was picked up many times. The chain has TRBV6-1 and TRBJ1-5; D perhaps matches TRBD1 (5 bases). V was shortened by 3 bases and J by 4 bases, with 13 bases between the two germline ends. Germline CDR1 and CDR2: MNHNS and SASEGT. This CDR3 has 15 amino acids. The CDR3, as DNA: TGTGCCAGCAGTGATCCGGGGCGACGGAATCAGCCCCAGCATTTT. Protein: CASSDPGRRNQPQHF.

This clonotype has ten or more counts. The chain combines TRBV11-2 with TRBJ2-1; possibly TRBD1 for D (7 bases). Per the germline V gene, CDR1 is SGHAT and CDR2 is FQNNGV. V lost 0 bases to trimming and J lost 8 bases, with 14 bases between them. The CDR3 sequence is 15 residues long. CDR3 bases: TGTGCCAGCAGCTTAGACAGGGGGGCAGGTGATGAGCAGTTCTTC. It codes for CASSLDRGAGDEQFF.

At least ten counts were recorded for this clonotype. The chain links TRBV6-6 to TRBJ2-3; 8 bases are shared with TRBD1. Trimming at V came to 2 bases and at J to 5 bases, leaving 0 bases not matched to a gene. CDR1 is MNHNY and CDR2 is SVGAGI in the germline V gene (reference sequence). The CDR3 length is 13 residues. The CDR3 coding sequence is TGTGCCAGCAGTTACGGGACAGGAGATACGCAGTATTTT. Translating it yields CASSYGTGDTQYF.

This clonotype was seen only a few times. A much larger clone lies one base from this, so it may be a read error. The V gene is TRBV29-1, the J gene TRBJ1-1, with D unclear. Looked up from germline, CDR1 is SQVTM and CDR2 is ANQGSEA. This CDR3 spans 13 amino acids. CDR3 protein: CNVEFWMDTEAFF. The CDR3 DNA follows: TGCAACGTTGAATTTTGGATGGACACTGAAGCTTTCTTT.

This clonotype was counted at least ten times. The chain uses TRBV7-6 and TRBJ2-5; maybe TRBD1 (5 bases). Germline V gives CDR1 SGHVS, CDR2 FNYEAQ. The CDR3 spans 11 residues. V lost 5 bases and J lost 7, with 8 bases in between. The CDR3 DNA reads TGTGCCAGCAGCACTCAGGGGACCCAGTACTTC. Its translation: CASSTQGTQYF.

V gene TRBV5-6 combines with J gene TRBJ2-7, with D uncertain. V lost 2 bases and J lost 9, with 9 bases in between. Per germline, CDR1 SGHDT and CDR2 YYEEEE. This CDR3 is 11 amino acids long. Here the CDR3 reads CASSFREGQYF. DNA for the CDR3: TGTGCCAGCAGCTTTCGAGAAGGGCAGTACTTC.

This clonotype appeared many times. The CDR3 DNA sequence: TGTGCCAGCAGGGACAGGAAAGTCGGCAATCAGCCCCAGCATTTT. It translates to CASRDRKVGNQPQHF. The V and J genes are TRBV12-3 or TRBV12-4 and TRBJ1-5, with 7 nucleotides matching TRBD1. The CDR3 consists of 15 residues. The trim removed 6 bases at V and 2 bases at J, leaving 7 bases unmatched.

This chain connects TRBV9 to TRBJ1-2; D unresolved. Germline loops: CDR1 SGDLS, CDR2 YYNGEE. The CDR3 totals 15 residues. Trimming removed 0 bases at V and 7 bases at J, with 16 bases between. CDR3 sequence: CASSVEVGPKTGYTF. The CDR3 DNA reads as TGTGCCAGCAGCGTAGAGGTCGGGCCGAAGACTGGCTACACCTTC. The full variable domain, completed using reference TRBV9 and TRBJ1-2, is DSGVTQTPKHLITATGQRVTLRCSPRSGDLSVYWYQQSLDQGLQFLIQYYNGEERAKGNILERFSAQQFPDLHSELNLSSLELGDSALYFCASSVEVGPKTGYTFGSGTRLTVV.

This clonotype was recorded at least ten times. The chain couples TRBV15 to TRBJ2-7; 8 bases map to TRBD2. From germline, CDR1 is LNHNV and CDR2 YYDKDF (reference sequence). CDR3 length: 16 residues. V lost 1 base to trimming and J lost 6 bases; unmatched junction nucleotides: 11. CDR3 sequence (DNA): TGTGCCACCAGCAGAGTGCTAGCGGGTCCCTTTAGCGAGCAGTACTTC. It specifies CATSRVLAGPFSEQYF.

This clonotype showed up many times. CDR3 amino acids: CASRGDIAKNIQYF. CDR3 sequence (DNA): TGTGCCAGCAGAGGGGACATCGCCAAAAACATTCAGTACTTC. The rearrangement links TRBV28 to TRBJ2-4; the D gene is possibly TRBD1 (6 bases). The germline V and J ends were trimmed by 6 bases and 1 base, with 10 bases remaining between them. The length of the CDR3 is 14 residues. CDR1 MDHEN and CDR2 SYDVKM come from the germline V gene.

Notes on this clonotype: A much larger clone differs from this one at a single base, so this may be a read error. The chain couples TRBV20-1 to TRBJ2-5; D not resolved. The CDR3 has 10 amino acids. Per germline, CDR1 DFQATT and CDR2 SNEGSKA (reference sequence). DNA for the CDR3: TGCAGTGCTGTTCAAGAGACCAAGTACTTC. The encoded protein is CSAVQETKYF.

Details on this clonotype: An end of the junction does not agree with germline; a read error may underlie this. This chain joins TRBV20-1 and TRBJ2-1; D assignment may be TRBD1 or TRBD2 (6 bases each). The CDR3 is 16 residues long. CDR1 is DFQATT and CDR2 is SNEGSKA in the germline V gene (reference sequence). The CDR3 spells CGARGPRRGVVNGQFF. The CDR3, as DNA: TGCGGTGCTAGAGGGCCGCGTAGGGGGGTGGTGAATGGGCAGTTCTTC.

This clonotype was observed many times. The chain carries TRBV3-1 and TRBJ2-3; D is ambiguous. The CDR3 is 11 amino acids. CDR1 is LGHDT and CDR2 is YNNKEL in the germline V gene (reference sequence). V lost 4 bases and J lost 6, with 5 bases in between. Here the CDR3 DNA reads TGTGCCAGCAGCCCCGGGGATACGCAGTATTTT. Translated, it gives CASSPGDTQYF.

V gene TRBV2 combines with J gene TRBJ1-5; D not certain. Trimming took off 9 bases at V and 0 bases at J, with 6 bases between the two ends. CDR3 length: 12 residues. Germline V CDR1 and CDR2: SNHLY, FYNNEI. The DNA for the CDR3 is TGTGCCAGTCAGGATAGCAATCAGCCCCAGCATTTT. This translates into CASQDSNQPQHF.

This clonotype was found a few times. The V call is TRBV6-1, the J call TRBJ1-5, with D unclear. CDR3 length: 14 residues. CDR1 and CDR2 (germline): MNHNS, SASEGT. Between the trimmed V and J ends, which lost 6 bases and 0 bases, there was a span of 9 bases. The CDR3 DNA reads TGTGCCAGCAGGGCAGATTATAGCAATCAGCCCCAGCATTTT. Residues: CASRADYSNQPQHF.